These 5 T cell receptor beta chains came from one sample sequenced in a study of identical twins. TCRdb re-derived calls from the 5' RACE reads in MiXCR, one entry per CDR3 protein. This sample yields 1.5 million to 2 million distinct CDR3 sequences, of which 25% to 35% are seen a single time; about 0.27% belongs to the top ten. Input material: cord blood. These TCRs come from a newborn girl in good health.

The V and J genes are TRBV5-1 and TRBJ2-1; no clear D gene. This CDR3 has 14 amino acids. Trimming removed 0 bases at V and 6 bases at J, with 10 bases between. From germline, CDR1 is SGHRS and CDR2 YFSETQ. DNA of the CDR3: TGCGCCAGCAGCTTGGCCTGGGCGACCAATGAGCAGTTCTTC. It translates to CASSLAWATNEQFF.

The rearrangement uses TRBV2 and TRBJ2-5; 8 bases are shared with TRBD2. The CDR3 has 14 amino acids. V lost 8 bases, J lost 3 bases, and 8 bases stayed unmatched. CDR1 SNHLY and CDR2 FYNNEI come from the germline V gene. The CDR3 DNA follows: TGTGCCAGCGCCCTGCGACTAGCGAAAGAGACCCAGTACTTC. This translates into CASALRLAKETQYF.

The chain is built from TRBV20-1 and TRBJ2-3, with 8 bases matching TRBD2. The J segment lost 3 bases and the V segment lost 1 base, leaving 3 bases of the junction unmatched. The germline CDR1 and CDR2 sequences are DFQATT and SNEGSKA (reference sequence). The CDR3 has 14 residues. DNA for the CDR3: TGCAGTGCTAGAGGTAGCGGGGTTACAGATACGCAGTATTTT. Translating gives CSARGSGVTDTQYF.

The chain has TRBV2 and TRBJ2-5, with D possibly matching TRBD2 (6 bases). Germline values: CDR1 SNHLY, CDR2 FYNNEI. This CDR3 contains 12 residues. V lost 6 bases and J lost 5, with 10 bases in between. CDR3 residues: CASRDYRETQYF. For the CDR3, the DNA is TGTGCCAGCAGGGACTACCGGGAGACCCAGTACTTC.

The table lists this clonotype with a few counts. The V and J genes are TRBV12-3 or TRBV12-4 and TRBJ2-1; 9 bases are a match to TRBD1. The junction had 18 bases not matched to a gene; V was cut back by 1 base and J by 5 bases. The CDR3 sequence is 20 residues long. The CDR3 sequence is CASSLEDLWGPGQGHNEQFF. CDR3 nucleotides: TGTGCCAGCAGTTTAGAGGATTTATGGGGCCCGGGACAGGGCCACAATGAGCAGTTCTTC.